This record covers a single T cell receptor (beta chain). In the original analysis: Amplified reference gene primers provided the basis for estimating nucleated cell counts. Generated by immunoSEQ multiplex PCR, the TCRdb table keeps only in-frame clones and is missing some. V and J calls and clone size follow that table, whereas D and trimming were derived from the DNA. The sample contains over 300,000 clones, 87% of which appear only once. The data belong to a study of blood T cell repertoires in COVID-19. For the study at large: Acute and convalescent COVID-19 samples came from the United States, Italy and Spain.

The CDR3 is made up of 18 amino acids. Trimming cost V 12 bases and J 0 bases; bases outside gene matches: 15. CDR1 KGHDR and CDR2 SFDVKD come from the germline V gene. Participant-reported clinical history was the basis for cohort assignment. What the recovered Cohort 3 donors had was two negative PCRs, clearance, or symptom resolution. The receptor comes from a woman in her twenties or thirties who had recovered from COVID-19. The chain uses TRBV24-1 and TRBJ1-6, with 8 nucleotides matching TRBD1. The specimen was PBMCs or T cells enriched from blood (not recorded which). The CDR3 region is CAPRKRDRYLSYNSPLHF. In DNA, the CDR3 is TGTGCCCCCCGGAAGAGGGACAGGTACCTCTCCTATAATTCACCCCTCCACTTT.